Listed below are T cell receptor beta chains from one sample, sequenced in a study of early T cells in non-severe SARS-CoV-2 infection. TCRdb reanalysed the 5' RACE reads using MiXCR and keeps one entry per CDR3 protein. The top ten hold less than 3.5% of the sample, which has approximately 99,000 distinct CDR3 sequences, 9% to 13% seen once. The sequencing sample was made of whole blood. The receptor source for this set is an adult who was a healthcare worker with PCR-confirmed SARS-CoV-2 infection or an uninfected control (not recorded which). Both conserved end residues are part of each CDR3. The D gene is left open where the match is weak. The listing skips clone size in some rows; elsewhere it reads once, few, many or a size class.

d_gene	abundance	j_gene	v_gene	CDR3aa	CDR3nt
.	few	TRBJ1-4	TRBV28	CASSSSGPWSEKLFF	TGTGCCAGCAGTTCCTCAGGGCCTTGGAGTGAAAAACTGTTTTTT
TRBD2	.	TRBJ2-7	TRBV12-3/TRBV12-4	CASRRGSGKYEQYF	TGTGCCAGCAGGAGGGGTAGCGGGAAGTACGAGCAGTACTTC
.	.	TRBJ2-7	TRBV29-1	CSVFGGGRGEQYF	TGCAGCGTTTTTGGGGGCGGGCGGGGCGAGCAGTACTTC
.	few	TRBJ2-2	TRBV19	CASRAQNTGELFF	TGTGCCAGTCGAGCCCAGAACACCGGGGAGCTGTTTTTT
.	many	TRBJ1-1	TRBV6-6	CASSYYAEDSRGAFF	TGTGCCAGCAGTTACTACGCCGAGGACAGTCGGGGAGCTTTCTTT
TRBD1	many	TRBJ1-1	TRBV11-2	CASSLRTGSNTEAFF	TGTGCCAGCAGCCTTCGGACAGGTTCGAACACTGAAGCTTTCTTT
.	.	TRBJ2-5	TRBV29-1	CSVPLDQETQYF	TGCAGCGTTCCCCTCGACCAAGAGACCCAGTACTTC
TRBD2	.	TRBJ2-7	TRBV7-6	CASSLRGSTGLAGYEQYF	TGTGCCAGCAGCTTAAGAGGATCGACGGGACTAGCGGGCTACGAGCAGTACTTC
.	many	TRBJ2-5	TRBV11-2	CASSLGGRGANRETQYF	TGTGCCAGCAGCTTAGGAGGTAGAGGAGCGAACCGTGAGACCCAGTACTTC
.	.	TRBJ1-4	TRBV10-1	CASSDRNNEKLFF	TGCGCCAGCTCAGACAGGAATAATGAAAAACTGTTTTTT
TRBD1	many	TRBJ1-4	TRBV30	CAWSAQGEKLFF	TGTGCCTGGAGTGCACAGGGGGAAAAACTGTTTTTT
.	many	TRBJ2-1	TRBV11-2	CASSPPSGFWDNEQFF	TGTGCCAGCAGCCCCCCGTCAGGGTTCTGGGACAATGAGCAGTTCTTC
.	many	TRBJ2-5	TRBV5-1	CASSLGGWTYNQETQYF	TGCGCCAGCAGCTTAGGGGGTTGGACGTACAACCAAGAGACCCAGTACTTC
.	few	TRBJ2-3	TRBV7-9	CASSLRGVRTDTQYF	TGTGCCAGCAGTCTTCGGGGTGTCCGCACAGATACGCAGTATTTT
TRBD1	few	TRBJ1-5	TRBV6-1	CASSAGTVLNQPQHF	TGTGCCAGCAGTGCGGGGACAGTGCTTAATCAGCCCCAGCATTTT
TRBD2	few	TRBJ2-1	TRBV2	CASSRRARSGSEQFF	TGTGCCAGCAGCCGAAGGGCCCGTAGCGGGAGTGAGCAGTTCTTC
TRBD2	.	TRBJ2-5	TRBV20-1	CSASKGLAGGPETQYF	TGCAGTGCTAGTAAAGGCCTGGCGGGAGGTCCAGAGACCCAGTACTTC
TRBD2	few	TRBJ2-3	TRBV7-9	CASSPGGGSGRATDTQYF	TGTGCCAGCAGCCCAGGAGGGGGTAGCGGGAGGGCCACAGATACGCAGTATTTT
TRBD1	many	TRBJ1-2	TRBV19	CASSMDPDRVWGGYTF	TGTGCCAGTAGTATGGATCCCGACAGGGTGTGGGGGGGCTACACCTTC
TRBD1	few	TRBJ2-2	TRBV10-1	CASSGWDPGQGNTGELFF	TGCGCCAGCAGTGGCTGGGATCCGGGACAGGGGAACACCGGGGAGCTGTTTTTT
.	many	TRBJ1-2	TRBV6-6	CASSYPRGAPGTEYGYTF	TGTGCCAGCAGTTACCCTCGTGGAGCCCCCGGGACGGAATATGGCTACACCTTC
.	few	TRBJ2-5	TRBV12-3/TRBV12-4	CASTLTGWETQYF	TGTGCCAGTACCCTGACCGGGTGGGAGACCCAGTACTTC
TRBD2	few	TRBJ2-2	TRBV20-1	CSAAIAGGRDTGELFF	TGCAGTGCGGCGATAGCGGGAGGAAGGGACACCGGGGAGCTGTTTTTT